The source of this T cell receptor beta chain is a study of T cell responses to AZD1222 COVID-19 vaccine. Study results and limitations: Of spike-specific TCRs, nearly half reportedly target regions left unmutated in variants. Rises in breadth and depth of Spike-specific TCRs came after two AZD1222 doses. The span of vaccine-associated CD4 TCRs extended across spike, with dominance at 160-218 and 743-854.

Some clones are missing from TCRdb's copy, which holds only in-frame ones; the method was immunoSEQ multiplex PCR. The sample yields roughly 130,000 clones, 92% seen once. Worth noting for this clone: Antigen unknown.

The CDR3 runs 14 residues. With 6 bases clipped from V and 5 bases from J, the junction kept 6 bases outside the gene matches. Germline assignment: CDR1 LNHDA and CDR2 SQIVND (reference sequence). The rearrangement joins TRBV19 to TRBJ1-1; 10 bases are a match to TRBD1. The receptor was isolated from an adult in good health. Sequenced here: peripheral blood, sampled on day 0 of AZD1222 vaccination. The CDR3 bases are TGTGCCAGTAGCCCGGACAGGGGGGGTACTGAAGCTTTCTTT. Translating gives CASSPDRGGTEAFF.